This TCR beta chain is from a study of control samples from healthy donors and cancer patients. Germline-derived CDR1 and CDR2 are SGHRS and YFSETQ. Trimming pared 4 bases from V and 5 bases from J, leaving 12 bases between. The CDR3 covers 14 residues. Data came from immunoSEQ multiplex PCR; TCRdb stores just in-frame clones and leaves some out. The sample lists fewer than 200,000 clones; just over 90% were seen once. Sequenced material: blood. The source of this sequence is a woman aged 60-75 years in good health. V usage is TRBV5-1 and J usage is TRBJ1-4; no clear D gene. In DNA form, the CDR3 reads TGCGCCAGCAGCCTCAGAGTAGAGAATGAAAAACTGTTTTTT. This sequence encodes CASSLRVENEKLFF.